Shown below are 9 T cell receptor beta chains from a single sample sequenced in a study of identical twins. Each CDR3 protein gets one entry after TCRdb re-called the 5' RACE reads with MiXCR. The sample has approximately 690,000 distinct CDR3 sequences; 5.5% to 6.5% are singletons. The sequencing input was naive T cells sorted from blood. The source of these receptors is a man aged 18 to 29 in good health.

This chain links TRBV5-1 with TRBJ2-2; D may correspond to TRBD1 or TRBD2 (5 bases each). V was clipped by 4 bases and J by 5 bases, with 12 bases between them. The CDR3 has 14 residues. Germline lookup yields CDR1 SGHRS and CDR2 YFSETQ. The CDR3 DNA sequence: TGCGCCAGCAGCCTAGGGACCGAGACCGGGGAGCTGTTTTTT. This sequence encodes CASSLGTETGELFF.

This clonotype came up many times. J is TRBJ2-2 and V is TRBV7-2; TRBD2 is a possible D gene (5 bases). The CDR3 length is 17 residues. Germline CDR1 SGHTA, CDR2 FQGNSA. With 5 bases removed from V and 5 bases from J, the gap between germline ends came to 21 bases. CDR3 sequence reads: CASSPIRATSKTGELFF. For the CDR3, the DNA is TGTGCCAGCAGCCCCATACGCGCTACTAGTAAGACCGGGGAGCTGTTTTTT.

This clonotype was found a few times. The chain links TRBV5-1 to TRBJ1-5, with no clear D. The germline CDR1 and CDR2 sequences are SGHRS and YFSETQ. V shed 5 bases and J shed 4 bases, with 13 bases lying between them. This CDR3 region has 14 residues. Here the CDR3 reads CASRLTADNQPQHF. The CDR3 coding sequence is TGCGCCAGCAGGTTGACTGCTGATAATCAGCCCCAGCATTTT.

DNA for the CDR3: TGTGCCAGCAGCCCACAAGCCCCCCCGGTAACAGATACGCAGTATTTT. It yields the protein CASSPQAPPVTDTQYF. The chain combines TRBV7-6 with TRBJ2-3, with D hard to call. The V gene's germline CDR1 is SGHVS and CDR2 FNYEAQ. There are 16 residues in the CDR3. V was clipped by 5 bases and J by 3 bases, with 18 bases between them.

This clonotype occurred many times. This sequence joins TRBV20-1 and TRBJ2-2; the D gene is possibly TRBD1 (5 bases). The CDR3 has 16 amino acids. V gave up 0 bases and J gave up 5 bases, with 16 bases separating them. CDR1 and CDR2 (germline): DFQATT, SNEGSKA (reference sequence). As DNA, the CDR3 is TGCAGTGCTAGAGATCAAATGGGGCTGGTAACCGGGGAGCTGTTTTTT. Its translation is CSARDQMGLVTGELFF.

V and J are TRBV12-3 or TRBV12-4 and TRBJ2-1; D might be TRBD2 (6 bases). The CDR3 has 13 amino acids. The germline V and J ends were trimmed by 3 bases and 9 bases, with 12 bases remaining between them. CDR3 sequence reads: CASSLGLGFEQFF. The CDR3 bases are TGTGCCAGCAGTTTGGGACTCGGCTTTGAGCAGTTCTTC.

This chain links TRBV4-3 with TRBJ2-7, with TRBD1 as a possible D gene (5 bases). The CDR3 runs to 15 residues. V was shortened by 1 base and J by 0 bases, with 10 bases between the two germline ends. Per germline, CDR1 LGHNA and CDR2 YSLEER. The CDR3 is CASSQGTSSSYEQYF. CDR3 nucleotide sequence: TGCGCCAGCAGCCAAGGGACATCGAGCTCCTACGAGCAGTACTTC.

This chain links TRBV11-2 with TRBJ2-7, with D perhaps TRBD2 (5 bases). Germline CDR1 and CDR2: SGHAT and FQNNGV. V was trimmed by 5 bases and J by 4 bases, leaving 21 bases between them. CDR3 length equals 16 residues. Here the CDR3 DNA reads TGTGCCAGCAGCCCCCACGAAACGGGATGTAGGTACGAGCAGTACGTC. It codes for CASSPHETGCRYEQYV.

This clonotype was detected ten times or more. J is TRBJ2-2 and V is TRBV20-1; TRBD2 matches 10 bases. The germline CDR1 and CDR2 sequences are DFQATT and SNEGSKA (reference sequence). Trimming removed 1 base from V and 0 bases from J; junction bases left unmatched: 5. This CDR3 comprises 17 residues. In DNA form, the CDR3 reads TGCAGTGCTAGAGGTCTAGCGGGAGACGCGAACACCGGGGAGCTGTTTTTT. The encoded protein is CSARGLAGDANTGELFF.